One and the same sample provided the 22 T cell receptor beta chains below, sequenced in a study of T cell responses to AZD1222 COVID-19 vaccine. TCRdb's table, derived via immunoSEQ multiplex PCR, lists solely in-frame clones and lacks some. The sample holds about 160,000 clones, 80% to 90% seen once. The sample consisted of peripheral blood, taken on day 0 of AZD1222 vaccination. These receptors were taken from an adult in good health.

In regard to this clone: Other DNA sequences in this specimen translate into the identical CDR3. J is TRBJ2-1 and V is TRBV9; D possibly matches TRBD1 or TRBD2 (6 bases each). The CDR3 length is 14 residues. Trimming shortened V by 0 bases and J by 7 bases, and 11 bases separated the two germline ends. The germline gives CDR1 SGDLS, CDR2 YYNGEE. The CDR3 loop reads CASSVEGGGNEQFF. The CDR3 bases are TGTGCCAGCAGCGTAGAGGGGGGCGGGAATGAGCAGTTCTTC.

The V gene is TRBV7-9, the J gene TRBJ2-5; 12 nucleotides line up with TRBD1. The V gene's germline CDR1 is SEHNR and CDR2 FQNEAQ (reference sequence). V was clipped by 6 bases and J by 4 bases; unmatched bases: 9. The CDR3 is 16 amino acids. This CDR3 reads CASRTGTGGWGETQYF. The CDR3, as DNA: TGTGCCAGCAGGACCGGGACAGGGGGCTGGGGAGAGACCCAGTACTTC.

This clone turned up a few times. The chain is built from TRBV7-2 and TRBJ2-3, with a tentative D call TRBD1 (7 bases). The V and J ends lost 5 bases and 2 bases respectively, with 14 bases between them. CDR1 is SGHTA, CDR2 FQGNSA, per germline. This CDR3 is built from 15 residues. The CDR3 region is CASSLQGRLTDTQYF. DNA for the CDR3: TGTGCCAGCAGCCTACAGGGGAGGCTCACAGATACGCAGTATTTT.

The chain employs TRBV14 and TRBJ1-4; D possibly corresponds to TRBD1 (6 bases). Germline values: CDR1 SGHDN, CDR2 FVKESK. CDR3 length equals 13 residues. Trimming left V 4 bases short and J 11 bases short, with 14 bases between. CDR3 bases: TGTGCCAGCAGCCCCCGGGACACCTGGAAACTGTTTTTT. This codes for CASSPRDTWKLFF.

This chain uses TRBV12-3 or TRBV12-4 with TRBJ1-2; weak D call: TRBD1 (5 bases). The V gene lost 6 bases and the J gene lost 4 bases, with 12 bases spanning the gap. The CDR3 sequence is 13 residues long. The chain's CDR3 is CASRQDTGYGYTF. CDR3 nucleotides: TGTGCCAGCAGACAGGACACGGGCTATGGCTACACCTTC.

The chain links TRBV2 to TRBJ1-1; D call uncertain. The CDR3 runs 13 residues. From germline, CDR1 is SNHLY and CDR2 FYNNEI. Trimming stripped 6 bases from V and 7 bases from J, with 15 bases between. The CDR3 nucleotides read TGTGCCAGCAGACTTATGGGTGAGGGTGAAGCTTTCTTT. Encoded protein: CASRLMGEGEAFF. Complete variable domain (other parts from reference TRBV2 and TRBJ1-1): EPEVTQTPSHQVTQMGQEVILRCVPISNHLYFYWYRQILGQKVEFLVSFYNNEISEKSEIFDDQFSVERPDGSNFTLKIRSTKLEDSAMYFCASRLMGEGEAFFGQGTRLTVV.

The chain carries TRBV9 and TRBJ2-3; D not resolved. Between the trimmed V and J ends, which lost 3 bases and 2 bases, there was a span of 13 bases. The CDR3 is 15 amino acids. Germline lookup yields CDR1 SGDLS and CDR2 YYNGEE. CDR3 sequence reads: CASSGGATSTDTQYF. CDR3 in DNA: TGTGCCAGCAGCGGGGGTGCGACCTCCACAGATACGCAGTATTTT. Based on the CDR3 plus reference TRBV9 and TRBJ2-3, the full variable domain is DSGVTQTPKHLITATGQRVTLRCSPRSGDLSVYWYQQSLDQGLQFLIQYYNGEERAKGNILERFSAQQFPDLHSELNLSSLELGDSALYFCASSGGATSTDTQYFGPGTRLTVL.

This chain's CDR3 is CASSDEEGNTDTQYF. In nucleotides, the CDR3 is TGTGCCAGCAGTGATGAGGAGGGCAACACAGATACGCAGTATTTT. V gene TRBV25-1 combines with J gene TRBJ2-3; D might be TRBD2 (6 bases). This CDR3 has 15 amino acids. V dropped 3 bases and J dropped 2 bases, with 12 bases sitting between them. Per the germline V gene, CDR1 is MGHDK and CDR2 is SYGVNS.

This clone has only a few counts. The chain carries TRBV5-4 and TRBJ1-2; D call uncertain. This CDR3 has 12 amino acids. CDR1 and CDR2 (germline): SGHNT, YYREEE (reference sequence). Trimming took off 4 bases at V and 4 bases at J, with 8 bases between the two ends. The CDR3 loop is CASSGELYGYTF. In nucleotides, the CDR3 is TGTGCCAGCAGCGGGGAACTCTATGGCTACACCTTC.

The CDR3 protein is CASSRLAGEQFF. The CDR3 nucleotides are TGTGCCAGCAGTAGACTAGCTGGTGAGCAGTTCTTC. This rearrangement joins TRBV6-2 or TRBV6-3 to TRBJ2-1, with 7 bases identical to TRBD2. The V gene end was trimmed by 5 bases and the J gene end by 9 bases; junction bases not matched to a gene: 4. Germline values: CDR1 MNHEY, CDR2 SVGEGT. This CDR3 comprises 12 residues.

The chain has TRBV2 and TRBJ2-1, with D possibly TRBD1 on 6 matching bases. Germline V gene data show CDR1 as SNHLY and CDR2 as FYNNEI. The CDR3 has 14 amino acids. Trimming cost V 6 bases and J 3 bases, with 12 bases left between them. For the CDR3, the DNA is TGTGCCAGCAGAGCAGGGGTTCTCTACAATGAGCAGTTCTTC. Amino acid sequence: CASRAGVLYNEQFF.

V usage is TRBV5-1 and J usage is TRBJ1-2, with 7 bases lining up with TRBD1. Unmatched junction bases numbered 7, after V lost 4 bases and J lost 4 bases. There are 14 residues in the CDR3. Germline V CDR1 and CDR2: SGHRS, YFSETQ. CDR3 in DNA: TGCGCCAGCAGCCGGGACAGCGATACCTATGGCTACACCTTC. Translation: CASSRDSDTYGYTF.

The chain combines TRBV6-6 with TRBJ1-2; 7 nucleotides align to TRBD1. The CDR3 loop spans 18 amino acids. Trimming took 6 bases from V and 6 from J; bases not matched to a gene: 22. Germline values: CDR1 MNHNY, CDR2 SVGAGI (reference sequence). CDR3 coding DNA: TGTGCCAGCAGCCGATTGGCGACAGGGACCTCTGGCAAGAATGGCTACACCTTC. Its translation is CASSRLATGTSGKNGYTF.

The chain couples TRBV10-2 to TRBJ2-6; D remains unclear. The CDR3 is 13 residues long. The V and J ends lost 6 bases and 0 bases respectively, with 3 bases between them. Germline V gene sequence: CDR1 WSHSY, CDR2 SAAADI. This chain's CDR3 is CASRRSGANVLTF. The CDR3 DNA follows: TGCGCCAGCAGGCGCTCTGGGGCCAACGTCCTGACTTTC.

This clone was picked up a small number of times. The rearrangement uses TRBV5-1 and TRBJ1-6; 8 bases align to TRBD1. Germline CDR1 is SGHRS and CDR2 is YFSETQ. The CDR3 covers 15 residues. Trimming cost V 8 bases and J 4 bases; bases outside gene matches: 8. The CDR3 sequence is CASKTGTGYNSPLHF. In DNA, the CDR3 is TGCGCCAGTAAAACCGGGACAGGTTATAATTCACCCCTCCACTTT.

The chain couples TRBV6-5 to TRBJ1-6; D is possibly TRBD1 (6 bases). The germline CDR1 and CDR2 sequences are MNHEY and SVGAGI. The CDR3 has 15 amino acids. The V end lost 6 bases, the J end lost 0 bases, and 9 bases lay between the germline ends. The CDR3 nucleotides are TGTGCCAGCAGAACAGGGTCCTCCTATAATTCACCCCTCCACTTT. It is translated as CASRTGSSYNSPLHF.

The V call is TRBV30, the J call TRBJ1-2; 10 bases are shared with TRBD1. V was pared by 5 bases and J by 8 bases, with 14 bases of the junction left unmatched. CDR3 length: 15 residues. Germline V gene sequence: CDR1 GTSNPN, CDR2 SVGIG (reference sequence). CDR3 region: CAWGTGVFTVAGYTF. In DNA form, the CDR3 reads TGTGCCTGGGGGACAGGGGTATTTACCGTTGCGGGCTACACCTTC.

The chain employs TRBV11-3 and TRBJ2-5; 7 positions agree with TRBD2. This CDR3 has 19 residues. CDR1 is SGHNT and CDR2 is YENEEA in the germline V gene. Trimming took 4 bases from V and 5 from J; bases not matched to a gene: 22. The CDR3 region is CASSSPPSLRERGGETQYF. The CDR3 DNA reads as TGTGCCAGCAGCTCACCACCCTCTTTACGGGAGCGGGGCGGGGAGACCCAGTACTTC.

The CDR3 region has the DNA TGCGCCAGCAGCACCGAACCTCGACAGGGACTTTATGGCTACACCTTC. It specifies CASSTEPRQGLYGYTF. The chain couples TRBV5-1 to TRBJ1-2, with 7 bases that match TRBD1. V lost 4 bases, J lost 5 bases, and 14 bases stayed unmatched. The CDR3 is made up of 16 amino acids. Germline CDR1 and CDR2: SGHRS and YFSETQ.

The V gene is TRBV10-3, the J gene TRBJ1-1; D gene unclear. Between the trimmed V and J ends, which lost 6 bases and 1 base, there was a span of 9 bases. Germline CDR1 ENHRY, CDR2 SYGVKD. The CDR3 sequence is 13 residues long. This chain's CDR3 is CAIRLGENTEAFF. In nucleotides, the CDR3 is TGTGCCATCAGACTCGGGGAGAACACTGAAGCTTTCTTT.

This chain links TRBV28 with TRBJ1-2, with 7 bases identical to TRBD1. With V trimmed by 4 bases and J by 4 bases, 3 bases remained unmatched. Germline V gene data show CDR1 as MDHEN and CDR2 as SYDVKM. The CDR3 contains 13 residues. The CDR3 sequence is CASSYRDSYGYTF. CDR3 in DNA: TGTGCCAGCAGTTACCGGGACAGCTATGGCTACACCTTC.

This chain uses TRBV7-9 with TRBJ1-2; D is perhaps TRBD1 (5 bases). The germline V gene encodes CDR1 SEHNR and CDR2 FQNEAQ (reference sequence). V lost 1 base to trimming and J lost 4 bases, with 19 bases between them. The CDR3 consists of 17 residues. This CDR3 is CASSLGGWMGRSYGYTF. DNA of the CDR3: TGTGCCAGCAGCTTAGGGGGCTGGATGGGCCGAAGCTATGGCTACACCTTC.